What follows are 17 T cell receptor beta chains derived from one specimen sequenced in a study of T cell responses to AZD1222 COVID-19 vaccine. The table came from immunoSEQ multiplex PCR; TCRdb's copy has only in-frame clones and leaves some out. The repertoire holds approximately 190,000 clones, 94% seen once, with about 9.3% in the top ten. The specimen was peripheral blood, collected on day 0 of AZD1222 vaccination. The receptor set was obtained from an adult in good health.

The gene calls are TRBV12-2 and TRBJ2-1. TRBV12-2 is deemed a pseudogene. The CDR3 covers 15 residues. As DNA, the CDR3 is TGTGCAAGTCGCCTACTCGGGACCTTCGCGGATGAGCAGTTCTTC. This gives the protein CASRLLGTFADEQFF.

The CDR3 sequence is CASSLAVANTEAFF. CDR3 in DNA: TGCGCCAGCAGCTTGGCAGTGGCGAACACTGAAGCTTTCTTT. The chain joins TRBV5-1 to TRBJ1-1; no firm D call. This CDR3 is built from 14 residues. Trimming removed 0 bases at V and 1 base at J, with 7 bases between. The germline V gene encodes CDR1 SGHRS and CDR2 YFSETQ.

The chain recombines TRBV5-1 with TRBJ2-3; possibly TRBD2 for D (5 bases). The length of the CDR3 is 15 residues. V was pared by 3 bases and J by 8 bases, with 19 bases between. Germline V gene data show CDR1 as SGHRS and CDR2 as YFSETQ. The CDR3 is CASSSGRLHGGTQYF. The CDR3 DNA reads TGCGCCAGCAGCTCAGGAAGGCTGCACGGAGGTACGCAGTATTTT.

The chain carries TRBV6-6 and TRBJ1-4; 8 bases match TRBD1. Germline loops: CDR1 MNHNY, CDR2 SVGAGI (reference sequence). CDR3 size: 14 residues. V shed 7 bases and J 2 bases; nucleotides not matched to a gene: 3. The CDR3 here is CASKAGGTNEKLFF. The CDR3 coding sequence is TGTGCCAGCAAGGCAGGGGGCACTAATGAAAAACTGTTTTTT.

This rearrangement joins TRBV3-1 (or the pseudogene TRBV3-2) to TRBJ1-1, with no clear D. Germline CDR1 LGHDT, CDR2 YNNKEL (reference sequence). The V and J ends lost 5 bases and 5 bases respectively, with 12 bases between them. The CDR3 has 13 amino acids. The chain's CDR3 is CASSDLTGTEAFF. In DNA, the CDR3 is TGTGCCAGCAGCGACTTGACCGGGACTGAAGCTTTCTTT.

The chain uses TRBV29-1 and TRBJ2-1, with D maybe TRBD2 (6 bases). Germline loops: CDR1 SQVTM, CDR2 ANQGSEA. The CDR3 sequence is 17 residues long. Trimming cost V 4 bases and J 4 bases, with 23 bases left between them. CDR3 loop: CSVVFWEVKPRYNEQFF. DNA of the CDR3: TGCAGCGTTGTCTTTTGGGAGGTGAAGCCTCGATACAATGAGCAGTTCTTC.

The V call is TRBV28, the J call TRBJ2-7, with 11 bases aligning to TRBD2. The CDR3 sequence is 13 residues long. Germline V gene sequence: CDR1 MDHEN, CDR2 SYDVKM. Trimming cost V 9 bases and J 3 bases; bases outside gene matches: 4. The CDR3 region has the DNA TGTGCCAGTCGGACTAGCGGGCTCTACGAGCAGTACTTC. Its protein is CASRTSGLYEQYF. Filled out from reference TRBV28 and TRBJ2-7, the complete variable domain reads DVKVTQSSRYLVKRTGEKVFLECVQDMDHENMFWYRQDPGLGLRLIYFSYDVKMKEKGDIPEGYSVSREKKERFSLILESASTNQTSMYLCASRTSGLYEQYFGPGTRLTVT.

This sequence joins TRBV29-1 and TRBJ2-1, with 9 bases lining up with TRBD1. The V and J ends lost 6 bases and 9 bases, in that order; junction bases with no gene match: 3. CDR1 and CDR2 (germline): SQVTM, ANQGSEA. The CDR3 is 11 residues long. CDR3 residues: CSVDRGGEQFF. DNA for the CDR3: TGCAGCGTCGACAGGGGGGGTGAGCAGTTCTTC.

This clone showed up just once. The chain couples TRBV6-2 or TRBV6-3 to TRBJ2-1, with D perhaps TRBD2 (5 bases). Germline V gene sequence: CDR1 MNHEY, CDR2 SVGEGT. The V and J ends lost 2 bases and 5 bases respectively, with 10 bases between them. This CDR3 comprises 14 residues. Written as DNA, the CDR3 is TGTGCCAGCAGTTACGCCAGCGGAAACAATGAGCAGTTCTTC. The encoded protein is CASSYASGNNEQFF.

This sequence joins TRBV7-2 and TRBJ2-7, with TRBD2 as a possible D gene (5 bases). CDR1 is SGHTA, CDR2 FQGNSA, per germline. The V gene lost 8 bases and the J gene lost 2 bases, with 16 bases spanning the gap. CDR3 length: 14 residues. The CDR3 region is CASLETPGAYEQYF. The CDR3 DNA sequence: TGTGCCAGCCTCGAGACACCCGGGGCCTACGAGCAGTACTTC.

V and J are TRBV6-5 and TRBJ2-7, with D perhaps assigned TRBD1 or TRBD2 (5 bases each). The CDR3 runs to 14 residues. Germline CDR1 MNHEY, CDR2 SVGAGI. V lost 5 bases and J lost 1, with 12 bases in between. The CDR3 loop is CASSPRDGSYEQYF. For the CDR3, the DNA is TGTGCCAGCAGTCCCCGGGACGGTTCCTACGAGCAGTACTTC.

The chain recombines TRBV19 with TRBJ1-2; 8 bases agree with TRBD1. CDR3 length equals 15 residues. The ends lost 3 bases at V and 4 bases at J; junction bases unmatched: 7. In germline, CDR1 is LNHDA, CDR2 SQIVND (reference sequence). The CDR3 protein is CASSIGGQDRYGYTF. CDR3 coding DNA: TGTGCCAGTAGTATCGGGGGACAGGACCGCTATGGCTACACCTTC.

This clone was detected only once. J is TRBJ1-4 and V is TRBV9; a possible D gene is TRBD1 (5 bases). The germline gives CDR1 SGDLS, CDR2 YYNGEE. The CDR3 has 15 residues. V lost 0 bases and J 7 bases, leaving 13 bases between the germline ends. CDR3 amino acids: CASSVVQGGTEKLFF. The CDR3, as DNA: TGTGCCAGCAGCGTAGTTCAGGGAGGGACTGAAAAACTGTTTTTT.

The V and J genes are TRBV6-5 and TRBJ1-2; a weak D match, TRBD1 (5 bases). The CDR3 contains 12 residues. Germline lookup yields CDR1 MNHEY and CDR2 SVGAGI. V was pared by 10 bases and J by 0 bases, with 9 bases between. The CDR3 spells CATRGANYGYTF. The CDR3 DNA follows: TGTGCCACGAGGGGAGCTAACTATGGCTACACCTTC.

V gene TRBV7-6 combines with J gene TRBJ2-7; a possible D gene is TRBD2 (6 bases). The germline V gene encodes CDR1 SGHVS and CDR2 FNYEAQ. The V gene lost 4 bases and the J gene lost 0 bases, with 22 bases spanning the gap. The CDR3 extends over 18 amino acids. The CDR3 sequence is CASSSRGLAGRSSYEQYF. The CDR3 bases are TGTGCCAGCAGCTCCCGCGGGTTGGCGGGACGGAGCTCCTACGAGCAGTACTTC.

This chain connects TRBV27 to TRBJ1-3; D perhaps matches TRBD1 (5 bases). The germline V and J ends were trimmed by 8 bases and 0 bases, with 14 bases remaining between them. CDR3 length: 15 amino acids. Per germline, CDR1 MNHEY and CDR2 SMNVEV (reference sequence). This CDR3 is CASRSGGFSGNTIYF. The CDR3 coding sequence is TGTGCCAGCCGTTCGGGGGGATTCTCTGGAAACACCATATATTTT.

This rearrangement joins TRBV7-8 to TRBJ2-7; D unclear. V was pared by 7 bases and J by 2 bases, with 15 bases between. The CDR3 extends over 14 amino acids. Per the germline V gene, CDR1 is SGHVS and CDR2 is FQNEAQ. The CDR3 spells CASTVLDSTYEQYF. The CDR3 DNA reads TGTGCCAGCACCGTATTAGACTCGACCTACGAGCAGTACTTC.